This T cell receptor beta chain derives from a study of blood T cell repertoires in COVID-19. Study overall: From the United States, Italy and Spain came samples of acute and convalescent COVID-19. Sample material is recorded as cDNA or gDNA derived from T cells, B-cell-depleted T cells, or PBMCs.

In the original workflow: Amplification of reference gene primers provided the estimated nucleated cell counts. Libraries were prepared by immunoSEQ multiplex PCR; TCRdb keeps only in-frame clonotypes and omits some of them. For V, J and clone size, that table is used; D and trimming come from the DNA. The sample includes 100,000 to 150,000 clones, 70% to 90% of them seen just once. Trimming removed 0 bases at V and 7 bases at J, with 9 bases between. The CDR3 spans 14 residues. Germline V gene data show CDR1 as KGHDR and CDR2 as SFDVKD. The V and J genes are TRBV24-1 and TRBJ2-1; TRBD1 might be the D (6 bases). The sample was peripheral blood. The origin of this receptor is a man aged 50 to 59 with acute or convalescent COVID-19. CDR3 nucleotides: TGTGCCACCAGTGATTTGGGGGGCCTTAATGAGCAGTTCTTC. Translation gives CATSDLGGLNEQFF.